Described below is a single T cell receptor beta chain sequence and its context. The table lists this clonotype with a count of one. Which antigen it targets is not known. Base qualities are not provided; no much larger clone lies one nucleotide away. One read is thin evidence. The sample comes from a study of low-dose radiotherapy and immunotherapy resistance in tumors (dated 2022 in TCRdb). In the study overall: Patients in Cohort 1 were given 0.5 Gy per fraction every 2 weeks, and the prescribed total PTV dose was 6.5 Gy. In Cohort 2, 1 Gy per fraction was delivered every two weeks, for a total of 13 Gy over 26 weeks. Intravenous cyclophosphamide at 200 mg/m2 was administered every two weeks, one day ahead of each radiation and immunotherapy administration. Eight patients were included in the translational analysis: three from the first dose cohort and the first five from the second dose cohort. Starting on cycle 1 day 1, patients took 300 mg of aspirin by mouth once a day for four cycles. No randomization into treatment groups was done for the people taking part in the trial. Nivolumab and ipilimumab were both given intravenously, with nivolumab at a 240 mg flat dose every two weeks and ipilimumab at 1 mg/kg every six weeks.

First-strand cDNA was synthesized with Superscript III and a set of TRAV- and TRBV-specific primers, covering both TCRalpha and TCRbeta chains. TCRs were amplified for 15 to 20 PCR cycles with Phusion, using a constant-region primer paired with the adapter attached to the V primers. The isolated mRNA was amplified using the MessageAmp II aRNA Amplification Kit, with in vitro transcription performed for about 15 hours at 37 degrees C. The Dynabeads mRNA DIRECT Purification Kit was used to isolate the mRNA for TCR sequencing. Indexed Illumina adapters were added in a second Phusion PCR of about 24 cycles, and the PCR products were purified with AMPure XP beads. As for the authors' bioinformatics: Using custom Perl scripts, TCR sequences encoding the same protein were pooled, out-of-frame sequences were removed, and the abundance of each clonotype was computed. TCR sequences supported by only a single read were excluded from analysis. The metrics used to describe the repertoires included Shannon entropy, Gini index, clonality, richness, and the frequency of TCRs shared between repertoires. TCRdb ran its own pipeline on the public reads, namely fastp trimming at Q25 and MiXCR clone calling, and kept in-frame beta chains. Every distinct CDR3 protein forms one entry, paired with its most common genes and DNA. The V and J calls and clone size are TCRdb's, not the authors'. This sample lists 9,700 or so distinct CDR3 sequences; roughly 75% were detected once. The top ten clonotypes cover about 1.5% of the sample.

Inclusive of the bounding cysteine and phenylalanine, the CDR3 is 14 residues long. The retained sequence is limited to the CDR3, 42 bases, with the frame set at the first base. Per the germline V gene, SGDLS is the CDR1 and YYNGEE is the CDR2. The germline ends are 14 bases apart after V is trimmed by 1 base and J by 6 bases. The donors came from RACIN, which was a single-arm phase I dose-escalation trial that paired nivolumab and ipilimumab with aspirin, low-dose cyclophosphamide and low-dose radiotherapy. To be eligible, a patient needed to have an advanced solid tumor that was TIL-negative. The chain employs TRBV9 and TRBJ2-7; the D element could tentatively be TRBD1 or TRBD2, as 6 bases agree for each. The clonotype comes from a human donor with advanced metastatic prostate, ovarian, gallbladder or colorectal cancer (not recorded which). This table probably holds off-target reads from a library built for another chain. The CDR3: CASSVFPGAVEQYF. The DNA reads TGTGCCAGCAGCGTATTTCCGGGGGCCGTCGAGCAGTACTTC.